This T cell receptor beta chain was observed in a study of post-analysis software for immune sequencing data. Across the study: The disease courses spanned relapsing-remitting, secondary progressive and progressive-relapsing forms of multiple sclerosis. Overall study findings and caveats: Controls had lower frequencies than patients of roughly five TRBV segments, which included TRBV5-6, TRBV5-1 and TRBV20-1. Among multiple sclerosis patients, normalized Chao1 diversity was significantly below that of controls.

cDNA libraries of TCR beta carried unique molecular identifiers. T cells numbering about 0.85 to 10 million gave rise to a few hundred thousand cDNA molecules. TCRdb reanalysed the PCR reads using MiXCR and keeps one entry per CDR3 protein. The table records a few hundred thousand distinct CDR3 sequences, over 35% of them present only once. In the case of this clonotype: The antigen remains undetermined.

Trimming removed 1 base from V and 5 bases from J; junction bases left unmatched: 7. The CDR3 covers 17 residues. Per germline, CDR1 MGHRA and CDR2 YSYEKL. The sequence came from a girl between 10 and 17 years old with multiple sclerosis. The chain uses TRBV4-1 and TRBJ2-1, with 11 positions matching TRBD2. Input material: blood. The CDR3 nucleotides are TGCGCCAGCAGCCAAGTCTCCGGGACTAGCGGTAACAATGAGCAGTTCTTC. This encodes CASSQVSGTSGNNEQFF.